A selection of T cell receptor beta chains follows, all from one sample in a study of CD8 T cells in Susac syndrome. Using its own MiXCR run on the immunoSEQ multiplex PCR reads, TCRdb lists one record per CDR3 protein. The sample carries 65,000 to 80,000 distinct CDR3 sequences, around 90% recorded once. The material sequenced was CD8+ T cells from PBMCs. These receptors were obtained from a human donor with multiple sclerosis. The CDR3 runs from the conserved cysteine through the conserved F or W. D genes are given only for firm matches.

cdr3_aa	v_call	j_call	d_call
CASSESTGSRDIQYF	TRBV2	TRBJ2-4	NA
CASSVDKDSYYNSPLHF	TRBV9	TRBJ1-6	NA
CASSQDMTLSWSYEQYF	TRBV3-1	TRBJ2-7	NA
CASTRLPGELFF	TRBV12-3/TRBV12-4	TRBJ2-2	NA
CASRQAGGREETQYF	TRBV19	TRBJ2-5	TRBD2
CAISEAQAYEQYF	TRBV10-3	TRBJ2-7	NA
CASSHSVGLDYGYTF	TRBV11-2	TRBJ1-2	NA
CASSFGGQFTEAFF	TRBV27	TRBJ1-1	TRBD1
CASSYSGGPLLNF	TRBV6-1	TRBJ2-3	TRBD2
CASSLGSGATAFF	TRBV5-4	TRBJ1-1	NA
CASSGSRGLVKSDTQYF	TRBV9	TRBJ2-3	NA
CASSLSLGWMNTEAFF	TRBV27	TRBJ1-1	NA
CASSVIAGGRNEQFF	TRBV19	TRBJ2-1	TRBD2
CASSSQGGGQSGELFF	TRBV27	TRBJ2-2	TRBD2
CASSLGQTYEQYF	TRBV18	TRBJ2-7	NA
CASGGSGDTGELFF	TRBV6-1	TRBJ2-2	NA
CASSLGQGAAANYGYTF	TRBV13	TRBJ1-2	TRBD1
CATSDGPRWEEETQYF	TRBV24-1	TRBJ2-5	NA
CASSEAMVGGPNEQFF	TRBV2	TRBJ2-1	NA
CASTLTSMFTDTQYF	TRBV7-6	TRBJ2-3	NA
CASSQDRQMAYEQYF	TRBV3-1	TRBJ2-7	NA
CASSSHSGGWGYTF	TRBV12-3/TRBV12-4	TRBJ1-2	TRBD1